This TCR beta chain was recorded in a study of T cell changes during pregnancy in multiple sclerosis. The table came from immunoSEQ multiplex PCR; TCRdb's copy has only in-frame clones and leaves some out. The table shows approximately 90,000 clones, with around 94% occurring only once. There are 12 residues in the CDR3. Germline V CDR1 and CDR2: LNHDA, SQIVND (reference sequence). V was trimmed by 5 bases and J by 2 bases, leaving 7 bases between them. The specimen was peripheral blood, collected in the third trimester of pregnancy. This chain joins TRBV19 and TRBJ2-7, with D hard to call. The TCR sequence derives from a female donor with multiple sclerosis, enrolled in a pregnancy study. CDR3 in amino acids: CASSSQTYEQYF. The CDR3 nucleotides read TGTGCCAGTAGTTCTCAGACCTACGAGCAGTACTTC.